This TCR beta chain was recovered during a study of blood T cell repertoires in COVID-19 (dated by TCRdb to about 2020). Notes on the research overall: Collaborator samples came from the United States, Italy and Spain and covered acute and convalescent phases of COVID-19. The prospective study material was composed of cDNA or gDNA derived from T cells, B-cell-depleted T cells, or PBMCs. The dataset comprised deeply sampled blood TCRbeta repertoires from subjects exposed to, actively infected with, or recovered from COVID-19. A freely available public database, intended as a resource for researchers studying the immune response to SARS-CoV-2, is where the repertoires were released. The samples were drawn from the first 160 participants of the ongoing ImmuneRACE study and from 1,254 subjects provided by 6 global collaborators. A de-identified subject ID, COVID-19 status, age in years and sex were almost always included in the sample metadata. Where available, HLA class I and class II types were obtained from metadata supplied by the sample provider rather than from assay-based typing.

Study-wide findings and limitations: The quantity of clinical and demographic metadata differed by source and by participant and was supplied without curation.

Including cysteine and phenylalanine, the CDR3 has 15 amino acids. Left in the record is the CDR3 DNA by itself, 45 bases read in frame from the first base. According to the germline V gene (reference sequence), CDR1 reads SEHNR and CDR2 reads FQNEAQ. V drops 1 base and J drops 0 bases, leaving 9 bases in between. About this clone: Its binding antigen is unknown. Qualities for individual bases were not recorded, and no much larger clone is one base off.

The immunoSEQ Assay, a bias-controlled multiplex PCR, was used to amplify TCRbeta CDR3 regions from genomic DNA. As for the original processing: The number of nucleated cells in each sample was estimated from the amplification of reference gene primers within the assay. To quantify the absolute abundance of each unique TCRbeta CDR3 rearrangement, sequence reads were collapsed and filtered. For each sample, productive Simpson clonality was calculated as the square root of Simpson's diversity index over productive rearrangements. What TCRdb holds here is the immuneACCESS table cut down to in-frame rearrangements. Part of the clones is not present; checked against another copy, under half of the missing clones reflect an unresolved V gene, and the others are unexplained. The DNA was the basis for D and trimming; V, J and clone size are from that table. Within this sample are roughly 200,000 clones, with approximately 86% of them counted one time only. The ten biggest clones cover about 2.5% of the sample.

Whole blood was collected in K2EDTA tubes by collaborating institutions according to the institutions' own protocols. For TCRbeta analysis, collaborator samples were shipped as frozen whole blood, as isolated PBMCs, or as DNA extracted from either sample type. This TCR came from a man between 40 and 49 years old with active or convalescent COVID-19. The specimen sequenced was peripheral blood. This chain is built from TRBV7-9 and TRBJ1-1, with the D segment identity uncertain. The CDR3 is CASSLGTSVNTEAFF. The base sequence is TGTGCCAGCAGCTTAGGGACTAGTGTGAACACTGAAGCTTTCTTT.